The 16 T cell receptor beta chains given below trace back to one sample, sequenced in a study of cytomegalovirus exposure and HLA in healthy donors. The PCR had 60 Vbeta and 13 Jbeta primers. TCRdb's copy holds only in-frame clones and misses some; the assay was immunoSEQ multiplex PCR. The sample carries around 39,000 clones, 60% to 85% recorded once. The sequenced sample was PBMCs. The receptor set was obtained from a man aged 30 to 39 in good health and CMV-seronegative.

V is TRBV18 and J is TRBJ1-6; 7 nucleotides line up with TRBD1. V lost 8 bases and J lost 9; bases outside the gene matches: 10. The CDR3 totals 14 residues. Germline CDR1 is KGHSH and CDR2 is LQKENI. CDR3 nucleotide sequence: TGTGCCAGCGTACTAGACAGGGAGAGTTCACCCCTCCACTTT. Amino acid sequence: CASVLDRESSPLHF.

This chain joins TRBV7-2 and TRBJ1-2; D is uncertain. V was trimmed by 5 bases and J by 4 bases, leaving 8 bases between them. CDR1 and CDR2 (germline): SGHTA, FQGNSA. The CDR3 extends over 12 amino acids. CDR3 protein: CASSIQSYGYTF. The CDR3 region has the DNA TGTGCCAGCAGCATACAATCCTATGGCTACACCTTC.

The chain carries TRBV5-1 and TRBJ1-2, with 8 bases that match TRBD1. Looked up from germline, CDR1 is SGHRS and CDR2 is YFSETQ. The CDR3 is 15 residues long. V lost 4 bases to trimming and J lost 5 bases; unmatched junction nucleotides: 10. CDR3 DNA: TGCGCCAGCAGCGTACCGGGACAGGTGTGTTATGGCTACACCTTC. Translated, it gives CASSVPGQVCYGYTF.

V is TRBV6-5 and J is TRBJ2-7, with a weak D call TRBD2 (6 bases). This CDR3 contains 15 residues. The V end lost 5 bases, the J end lost 0 bases, and 14 bases lay between the germline ends. Germline lookup yields CDR1 MNHEY and CDR2 SVGAGI. DNA of the CDR3: TGTGCCAGCAGTCATAGGAGGGCCAGCTCCTACGAGCAGTACTTC. Protein: CASSHRRASSYEQYF.

There are a few counts of this clone. The chain joins TRBV4-3 to TRBJ2-7; the match to TRBD1 covers 7 bases. CDR1 and CDR2 (germline): LGHNA, YSLEER. CDR3 size: 14 residues. The V gene end was trimmed by 0 bases and the J gene end by 5 bases; junction bases not matched to a gene: 4. CDR3 DNA sequence: TGCGCCAGCAGCCAAGAACAGGGGTTCAACGAGCAGTACTTC. As protein: CASSQEQGFNEQYF.

The rearrangement links TRBV19 to TRBJ1-1; TRBD1 might be the D (6 bases). Deletions cut 1 base from V and 8 bases from J, with 17 bases between. The CDR3 length is 15 residues. The germline gives CDR1 LNHDA, CDR2 SQIVND (reference sequence). CDR3 residues: CASSIGGPATDEAFF. The CDR3 DNA is TGTGCCAGTAGTATAGGGGGGCCTGCCACTGACGAAGCTTTCTTT.

The chain uses TRBV6-4 and TRBJ1-6; 9 nucleotides match TRBD1. Germline loops: CDR1 MRHNA, CDR2 SNTAGT. The CDR3 consists of 15 residues. The J segment lost 6 bases and the V segment lost 0 bases, leaving 0 bases of the junction unmatched. CDR3 sequence: CASSDSTGGNSPLHF. The CDR3 bases are TGTGCCAGCAGTGACTCGACAGGGGGTAATTCACCCCTCCACTTT.

About this clone: Other DNA sequences from this sample encode an identical CDR3 as well. The chain employs TRBV7-6 and TRBJ2-3, with D tentatively TRBD2 (6 bases). The V and J ends lost 3 bases and 1 base respectively, with 14 bases between them. CDR1 is SGHVS and CDR2 is FNYEAQ in the germline V gene. This CDR3 comprises 16 residues. CDR3 amino acids: CASSLKFGGGTDTQYF. The CDR3 DNA is TGTGCCAGCAGCTTGAAGTTTGGCGGGGGCACAGATACGCAGTATTTT.

The genes are TRBV27 and TRBJ1-4, with TRBD1 matching 7 bases. The CDR3 runs 13 residues. V gave up 8 bases and J gave up 7 bases; unmatched junction bases: 7. Per germline, CDR1 MNHEY and CDR2 SMNVEV (reference sequence). The CDR3 reads CASLDRDSEKLFF. The CDR3 DNA reads TGTGCCAGCCTTGACCGGGACAGTGAAAAACTGTTTTTT. The full variable domain, completed using reference TRBV27 and TRBJ1-4, is EAQVTQNPRYLITVTGKKLTVTCSQNMNHEYMSWYRQDPGLGLRQIYYSMNVEVTDKGDVPEGYKVSRKEKRNFPLILESPSPNQTSLYFCASLDRDSEKLFFGSGTQLSVL.

This clone was observed a single time. This rearrangement joins TRBV27 to TRBJ2-1; D gene ambiguous. V was trimmed by 3 bases and J by 7 bases, leaving 13 bases between them. Germline lookup yields CDR1 MNHEY and CDR2 SMNVEV (reference sequence). The CDR3 has 14 amino acids. CDR3 DNA: TGTGCCAGCAGTTTGAATCTAGTGTGGAATGAGCAGTTCTTC. Its translation: CASSLNLVWNEQFF.

The CDR3 DNA sequence: TGTGCCAGCAGTTCACGAGGGACTGGAAAAGCCAAAAACATTCAGTACTTC. It translates to CASSSRGTGKAKNIQYF. The rearrangement joins TRBV27 to TRBJ2-4; TRBD2 is a possible D gene (6 bases). V lost 4 bases and J lost 0, with 16 bases in between. The CDR3 runs to 17 residues. Germline-derived CDR1 and CDR2 are MNHEY and SMNVEV (reference sequence).

The chain couples TRBV29-1 to TRBJ1-5; D remains unclear. Germline V gene sequence: CDR1 SQVTM, CDR2 ANQGSEA. The CDR3 runs to 13 residues. V was clipped by 6 bases and J by 11 bases, with 20 bases between them. The CDR3 is CSVAETGPNAQHF. The CDR3, as DNA: TGCAGCGTCGCCGAAACCGGTCCGAATGCCCAGCATTTT. The entire variable domain, with the rest obtained from reference TRBV29-1 and TRBJ1-5, is as follows: SAVISQKPSRDICQRGTSLTIQCQVDSQVTMMFWYRQQPGQSLTLIATANQGSEATYESGFVIDKFPISRPNLTFSTLTVSNMSPEDSSIYLCSVAETGPNAQHFGDGTRLSIL.

This clone was seen a single time. The junction departs from germline at one end; a sequencing error may be responsible. V gene TRBV5-1 combines with J gene TRBJ2-5; 8 bases match TRBD2. CDR1 and CDR2 from the germline V gene are SGHRS and YFSETQ. The CDR3 is 17 amino acids. CDR3 bases: TGCGCCAGCGGCCACGGGGAGCGGGAGTTGTGGGGAGAGACCCGGTACTTC. Translated, it gives CASGHGERELWGETRYF.

The chain carries TRBV11-3 and TRBJ2-5; maybe TRBD1 (6 bases). The J call may be faulty, since TRBJ2-7 better matches the DNA end. CDR1 is SGHNT, CDR2 YENEEA, per germline. This CDR3 spans 15 amino acids. DNA for the CDR3: TGTGCCAGCAGCTTTGCGGCGGACAGTCGCTACGAGCAGTACTTC. Translating gives CASSFAADSRYEQYF.

The genes are TRBV2 and TRBJ2-7; D is uncertain. From germline, CDR1 is SNHLY and CDR2 FYNNEI. The CDR3 has 14 residues. The V end was cut by 7 bases, the J end by 0 bases, with 13 bases between. This CDR3 is CASTDLPHSYEQYF. CDR3 nucleotide sequence: TGTGCCAGCACCGACTTGCCCCACTCCTACGAGCAGTACTTC.

The chain is built from TRBV14 and TRBJ1-5; no clear D gene. Per the germline V gene, CDR1 is SGHDN and CDR2 is FVKESK. This CDR3 contains 13 residues. Trimming took off 3 bases at V and 0 bases at J, with 3 bases between the two ends. The CDR3 DNA follows: TGTGCCAGCAGCCAGTATAGCAATCAGCCCCAGCATTTT. Translation: CASSQYSNQPQHF.